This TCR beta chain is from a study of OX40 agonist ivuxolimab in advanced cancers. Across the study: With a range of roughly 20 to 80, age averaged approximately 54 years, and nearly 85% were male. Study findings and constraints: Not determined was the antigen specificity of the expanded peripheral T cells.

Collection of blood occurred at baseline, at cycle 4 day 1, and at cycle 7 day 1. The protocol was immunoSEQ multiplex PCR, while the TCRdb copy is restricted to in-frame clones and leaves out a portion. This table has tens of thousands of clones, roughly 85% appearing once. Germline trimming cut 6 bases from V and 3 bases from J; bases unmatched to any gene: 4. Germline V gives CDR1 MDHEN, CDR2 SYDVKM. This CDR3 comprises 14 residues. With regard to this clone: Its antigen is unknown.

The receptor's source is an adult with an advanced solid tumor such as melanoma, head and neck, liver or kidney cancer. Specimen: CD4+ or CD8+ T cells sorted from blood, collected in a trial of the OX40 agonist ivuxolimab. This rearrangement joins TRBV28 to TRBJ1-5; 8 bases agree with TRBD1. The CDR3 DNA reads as TGTGCCAGCAGAAAGGACAGGGACAATCAGCCCCAGCATTTT. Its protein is CASRKDRDNQPQHF. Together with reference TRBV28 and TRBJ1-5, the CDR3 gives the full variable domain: DVKVTQSSRYLVKRTGEKVFLECVQDMDHENMFWYRQDPGLGLRLIYFSYDVKMKEKGDIPEGYSVSREKKERFSLILESASTNQTSMYLCASRKDRDNQPQHFGDGTRLSIL.